This T cell receptor (beta chain) came from a study of blood T cell repertoires in COVID-19. On the study more broadly: The United States, Italy and Spain supplied acute and convalescent COVID-19 samples. T cells, B-cell-depleted T cells, or PBMCs supplied cDNA or gDNA.

CDR3 length: 17 residues. Germline V gene lookup returns CDR1 MGHRA and CDR2 YSYEKL. J lost 6 bases, V lost 0 bases, and 11 bases had no gene match. As processed by the authors: Estimation of nucleated cell counts relied on the amplification of reference gene primers. Produced via immunoSEQ multiplex PCR; TCRdb's table is partial and in-frame only. That table is the source of V, J and clone size, and D and trimming were worked out from the DNA. Here the sample spans approximately 350,000 clones, more than 70% being singletons. The sequenced material came from peripheral blood. The chain couples TRBV4-1 to TRBJ2-3; 8 bases map to TRBD2. This clonotype was obtained from a man aged 35 to 55 with acute or convalescent COVID-19. CDR3 coding DNA: TGCGCCAGCAGCCAAGAAGAACTAGCGGCCCCTCCGGATACGCAGTATTTT. The encoded protein is CASSQEELAAPPDTQYF.